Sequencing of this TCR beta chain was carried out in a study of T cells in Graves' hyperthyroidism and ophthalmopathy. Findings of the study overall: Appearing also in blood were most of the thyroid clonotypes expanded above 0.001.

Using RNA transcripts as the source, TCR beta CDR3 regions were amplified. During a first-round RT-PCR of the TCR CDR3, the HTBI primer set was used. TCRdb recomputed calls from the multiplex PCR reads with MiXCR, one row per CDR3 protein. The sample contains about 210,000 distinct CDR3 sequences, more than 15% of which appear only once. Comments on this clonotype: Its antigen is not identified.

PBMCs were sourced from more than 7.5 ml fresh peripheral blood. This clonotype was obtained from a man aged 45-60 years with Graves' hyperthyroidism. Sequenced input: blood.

The CDR3 bases are TGTGCCAGCAGCCGGGCCGGGACAGGGGATGAAAAACTGTTTTTT. Its translation is CASSRAGTGDEKLFF. The V and J genes are TRBV6-1 and TRBJ1-4, with 10 bases fitting TRBD1. Germline CDR1 reads MNHNS; CDR2 reads SASEGT. V gave up 6 bases and J gave up 6 bases; unmatched junction bases: 7. The CDR3 has 15 residues.